This passage covers 25 T cell receptor beta chains from one sample sequenced in a study of CD8 T cells in Susac syndrome. Random hexamers served to reverse transcribe about 0.45 to 1 ug RNA. TCRdb reprocessed the immunoSEQ multiplex PCR reads via MiXCR and lists one record per CDR3 protein. The table lists some 120,000 distinct CDR3 sequences, roughly 92% of them singletons. Sequencing was performed on CD8+ T cells from PBMCs. The source is a human donor in good health.

V usage is TRBV5-1 and J usage is TRBJ2-5; D not resolved. In germline, CDR1 is SGHRS, CDR2 YFSETQ. This CDR3 has 13 amino acids. The V gene lost 2 bases and the J gene lost 3 bases, with 8 bases spanning the gap. CDR3 in DNA: TGCGCCAGCAGCTTCCGTCGGGAAGAGACCCAGTACTTC. It translates to CASSFRREETQYF.

The chain is built from TRBV19 and TRBJ2-5; D ambiguous. The CDR3 is made up of 14 amino acids. CDR1 LNHDA and CDR2 SQIVND come from the germline V gene (reference sequence). With 1 base removed from V and 4 bases from J, the gap between germline ends came to 10 bases. The chain's CDR3 is CASSIGSFSETQYF. The DNA for the CDR3 is TGTGCCAGTAGTATAGGATCCTTTTCAGAGACCCAGTACTTC.

V and J are TRBV20-1 and TRBJ2-1; D remains ambiguous. Trimming stripped 6 bases from V and 7 bases from J, with 19 bases between. Per the germline V gene, CDR1 is DFQATT and CDR2 is SNEGSKA (reference sequence). The CDR3 has 14 residues. CDR3 sequence reads: CSAQSPGMLNEQFF. DNA of the CDR3: TGCAGTGCCCAAAGCCCCGGCATGCTGAATGAGCAGTTCTTC.

This chain joins TRBV12-3 or TRBV12-4 and TRBJ2-5; D might be TRBD1 or TRBD2, each matching 5 bases. V was pared by 5 bases and J by 0 bases, with 13 bases between. The CDR3 runs to 15 residues. CDR3 sequence reads: CASSPQGPNQETQYF. Here the CDR3 DNA reads TGTGCCAGCAGTCCCCAGGGACCAAACCAAGAGACCCAGTACTTC.

The chain joins TRBV12-3 or TRBV12-4 to TRBJ1-5; perhaps TRBD1 as D (5 bases). This CDR3 has 14 residues. Trimming shortened V by 1 base and J by 4 bases, and 8 bases separated the two germline ends. The CDR3 protein is CASSLGQQNQPQHF. The CDR3 DNA follows: TGTGCCAGCAGTTTAGGACAGCAGAATCAGCCCCAGCATTTT.

The chain employs TRBV6-2 or TRBV6-3 and TRBJ1-1; D is undetermined. V was cut by 2 bases and J by 1 base, with 14 bases left in between. Germline-derived CDR1 and CDR2 are MNHEY and SVGEGT. The CDR3 contains 16 residues. CDR3 coding DNA: TGTGCCAGCAGTTACCCCCTCGGAATGGGGAACACTGAAGCTTTCTTT. It translates to CASSYPLGMGNTEAFF.

The J gene is TRBJ1-2, the V gene TRBV6-1; possibly TRBD1 for D (6 bases). V dropped 1 base and J dropped 2 bases, with 14 bases sitting between them. CDR3 length: 16 residues. Germline CDR1 is MNHNS and CDR2 is SASEGT. The CDR3 spells CASSEELDRINYGYTF. As DNA, the CDR3 is TGTGCCAGCAGTGAAGAACTAGACAGGATAAACTATGGCTACACCTTC.

The V and J genes are TRBV20-1 and TRBJ2-5; perhaps TRBD1 as D (5 bases). The CDR3 is made up of 11 amino acids. Per germline, CDR1 DFQATT and CDR2 SNEGSKA (reference sequence). The germline V and J ends were trimmed by 5 bases and 3 bases, with 7 bases remaining between them. CDR3 DNA sequence: TGCAGTGCTGAAGGGGAAGAGACCCAGTACTTC. Translated, it gives CSAEGEETQYF.

This clonotype was seen a single time. This chain links TRBV23-1 with TRBJ1-1, with no clear D. TRBV23-1 is treated as an ORF (open reading frame) with a function not yet certain. The CDR3 loop spans 14 amino acids. V was trimmed by 6 bases and J by 3 bases, leaving 14 bases between them. The CDR3: CASSPRWAYTEAFF. As DNA, the CDR3 is TGCGCCAGCAGCCCCCGGTGGGCGTACACTGAAGCTTTCTTT.

This clonotype was seen just once. The chain has TRBV2 and TRBJ2-7; 10 nucleotides agree with TRBD1. The CDR3 runs 12 residues. J gave up 5 bases and V 6 bases, and 1 base lay outside the gene matches. Germline V gene lookup returns CDR1 SNHLY and CDR2 FYNNEI. CDR3 residues: CASRDRGNEQYF. As DNA, the CDR3 is TGTGCCAGCAGGGACAGGGGGAACGAGCAGTACTTC.

The rearrangement links TRBV11-3 to TRBJ2-1; D remains unclear. This CDR3 has 13 residues. The germline V and J ends were trimmed by 5 bases and 2 bases, with 7 bases remaining between them. Germline V gene data show CDR1 as SGHNT and CDR2 as YENEEA. CDR3 protein: CASSPDTYNEQFF. CDR3 DNA: TGTGCCAGCAGCCCTGACACCTACAATGAGCAGTTCTTC. The whole variable domain, remainder taken from reference TRBV11-3 and TRBJ2-1, is EAGVVQSPRYKIIEKKQPVAFWCNPISGHNTLYWYLQNLGQGPELLIRYENEEAVDDSQLPKDRFSAERLKGVDSTLKIQPAELGDSAVYLCASSPDTYNEQFFGPGTRLTVL.

This clonotype was found once. This chain uses TRBV20-1 with TRBJ2-7; D assignment may be TRBD1 or TRBD2 (5 bases each). Trimming removed 0 bases from V and 3 bases from J, with 21 bases in between. The CDR3 has 17 residues. Germline CDR1 DFQATT, CDR2 SNEGSKA (reference sequence). The CDR3 is CSARDRPGPFFDYEQYF. The CDR3 DNA is TGCAGTGCTAGAGACCGCCCGGGACCCTTTTTCGACTACGAGCAGTACTTC.

For the CDR3, the DNA is TGTGCCAGCAGCTCCCCACTCGATGGGGCTAGCGGGAGTATATTTGAGCAGTTCTTC. Translated: CASSSPLDGASGSIFEQFF. The chain joins TRBV7-2 to TRBJ2-1, with 10 bases lining up with TRBD2. Germline values: CDR1 SGHTA, CDR2 FQGNSA. This CDR3 has 19 amino acids. Germline trimming cut 4 bases from V and 9 bases from J; bases unmatched to any gene: 21.

This clonotype was seen once. The chain recombines TRBV7-6 with TRBJ1-1; D remains ambiguous. CDR3 size: 13 residues. CDR1 and CDR2 (germline): SGHVS, FNYEAQ. The V end was cut by 3 bases, the J end by 1 base, with 6 bases between. CDR3 in amino acids: CASSFTGNTEAFF. In DNA, the CDR3 is TGTGCCAGCAGCTTCACCGGGAACACTGAAGCTTTCTTT.

The chain employs TRBV27 and TRBJ2-7; maybe TRBD1 (6 bases). This CDR3 is built from 15 residues. V lost 6 bases and J lost 4, with 19 bases in between. Per the germline V gene, CDR1 is MNHEY and CDR2 is SMNVEV (reference sequence). The CDR3 sequence is CASRISLQGIYEQYF. In DNA form, the CDR3 reads TGTGCCAGCAGAATAAGCCTCCAGGGGATTTACGAGCAGTACTTC.

The rearrangement uses TRBV12-3 or TRBV12-4 and TRBJ2-1; D perhaps matches TRBD1 (5 bases). Trimming took 5 bases from V and 4 from J, leaving 12 bases between them. This CDR3 has 14 residues. CDR3 coding DNA: TGTGCCAGCAGTGCGGACATCATATACAATGAGCAGTTCTTC. As protein: CASSADIIYNEQFF.

The J gene is TRBJ2-2, the V gene TRBV3-1, with D possibly TRBD2 on 5 matching bases. Trimming pared 2 bases from V and 4 bases from J, leaving 14 bases between. This CDR3 spans 16 amino acids. The germline V gene encodes CDR1 LGHDT and CDR2 YNNKEL (reference sequence). The DNA of the CDR3 is TGTGCCAGCAGCCAAAAAAATAGCGTCCTCACCGGGGAGCTGTTTTTT. Translated, it gives CASSQKNSVLTGELFF.

V and J are TRBV20-1 and TRBJ2-2, with 9 nucleotides matching TRBD1. Per the germline V gene, CDR1 is DFQATT and CDR2 is SNEGSKA (reference sequence). With 2 bases clipped from V and 5 bases from J, the junction kept 3 bases outside the gene matches. The CDR3 runs 14 residues. In DNA form, the CDR3 reads TGCAGTGCTAGAACAGGGGGCATGACCGGGGAGCTGTTTTTT. It is translated as CSARTGGMTGELFF.

For this clonotype: At one end the junction does not follow the germline gene, possibly because of a read error. The chain joins TRBV3-1 to TRBJ2-7; 8 bases are shared with TRBD1. CDR3 length: 14 residues. Germline V gives CDR1 LGHDT, CDR2 YNNKEL (reference sequence). This CDR3 reads CASSHGQGVYGQYF. CDR3 nucleotides: TGTGCCAGCAGCCATGGACAGGGCGTCTACGGGCAGTACTTC.

The CDR3: CASGLYEQFF. The DNA for the CDR3 is TGTGCCAGTGGCTTATACGAGCAGTTCTTC. The V gene is TRBV19, the J gene TRBJ2-1; D is undetermined. The CDR3 totals 10 residues. Germline lookup yields CDR1 LNHDA and CDR2 SQIVND (reference sequence). Trimming shortened V by 8 bases and J by 10 bases, and 9 bases separated the two germline ends.

The genes are TRBV21-1 and TRBJ1-1. TRBV21-1 represents a pseudogene. CDR3 size: 15 residues. The CDR3 coding sequence is TGTGCCAGCAGCAAAGCAGAAGGGTTTGGTGGTGAAGCTTTCTTT. Residues: CASSKAEGFGGEAFF.

The chain combines TRBV2 with TRBJ1-5, with D perhaps TRBD1 (6 bases). Trimming removed 6 bases at V and 1 base at J, with 10 bases between. Germline-derived CDR1 and CDR2 are SNHLY and FYNNEI. The CDR3 length is 14 residues. DNA of the CDR3: TGTGCCAGCAGCGGGGGCCGGAGCAATCAGCCCCAGCATTTT. Its protein is CASSGGRSNQPQHF.

The V gene is TRBV5-1, the J gene TRBJ1-4; D is possibly TRBD1 (5 bases). The CDR3 is 16 residues long. CDR1 is SGHRS and CDR2 is YFSETQ in the germline V gene. V lost 5 bases to trimming and J lost 2 bases, with 16 bases between them. DNA of the CDR3: TGCGCCAGCAGTTCCGAAGTGGGGCGCACTAATGAAAAACTGTTTTTT. This encodes CASSSEVGRTNEKLFF.

The count of this clonotype is one. The chain employs TRBV6-2 or TRBV6-3 and TRBJ2-1; 11 nucleotides align to TRBD2. There are 15 residues in the CDR3. Germline CDR1 reads MNHEY; CDR2 reads SVGEGT. The V and J ends lost 6 bases and 7 bases, in that order; junction bases with no gene match: 8. CDR3 nucleotides: TGTGCCAGCAGACTTCTAGCGGGAGGTAGTAATGAGCAGTTCTTC. It specifies CASRLLAGGSNEQFF.

This clonotype was observed a handful of times. The chain recombines TRBV3-1 with TRBJ2-1; 7 bases align to TRBD1. Germline values: CDR1 LGHDT, CDR2 YNNKEL (reference sequence). V shed 6 bases and J 0 bases; nucleotides not matched to a gene: 5. The CDR3 consists of 15 residues. Written as DNA, the CDR3 is TGTGCCAGCAGTCCGGACAGGAGCTCCTACAATGAGCAGTTCTTC. It encodes CASSPDRSSYNEQFF.